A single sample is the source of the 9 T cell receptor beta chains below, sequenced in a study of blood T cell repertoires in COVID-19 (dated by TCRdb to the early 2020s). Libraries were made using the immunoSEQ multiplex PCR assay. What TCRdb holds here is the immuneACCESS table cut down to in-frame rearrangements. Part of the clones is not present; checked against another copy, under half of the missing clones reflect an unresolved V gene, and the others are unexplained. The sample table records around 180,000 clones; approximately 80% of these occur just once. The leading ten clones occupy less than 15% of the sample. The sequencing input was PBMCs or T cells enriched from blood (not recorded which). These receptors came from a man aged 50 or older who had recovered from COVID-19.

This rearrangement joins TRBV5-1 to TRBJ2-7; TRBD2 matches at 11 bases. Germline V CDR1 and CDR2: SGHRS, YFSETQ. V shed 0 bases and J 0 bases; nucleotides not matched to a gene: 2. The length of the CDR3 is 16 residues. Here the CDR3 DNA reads TGCGCCAGCAGCTTGGAACTAGCGGGGGACTCCTACGAGCAGTACTTC. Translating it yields CASSLELAGDSYEQYF. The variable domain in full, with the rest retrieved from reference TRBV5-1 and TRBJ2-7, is KAGVTQTPRYLIKTRGQQVTLSCSPISGHRSVSWYQQTPGQGLQFLFEYFSETQRNKGNFPGRFSGRQFSNSRSEMNVSTLELGDSALYLCASSLELAGDSYEQYFGPGTRLTVT.

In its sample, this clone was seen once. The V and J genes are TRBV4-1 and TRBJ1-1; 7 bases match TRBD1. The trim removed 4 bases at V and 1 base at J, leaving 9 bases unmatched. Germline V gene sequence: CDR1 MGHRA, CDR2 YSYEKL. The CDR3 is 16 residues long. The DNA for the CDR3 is TGCGCCAGCAGCCTTGGTAAAGGGGGCTCGAACACTGAAGCTTTCTTT. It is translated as CASSLGKGGSNTEAFF.

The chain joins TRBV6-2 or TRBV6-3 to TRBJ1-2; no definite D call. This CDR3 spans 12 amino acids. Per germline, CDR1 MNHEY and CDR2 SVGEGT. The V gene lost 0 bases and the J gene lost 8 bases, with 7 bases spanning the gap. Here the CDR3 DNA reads TGTGCCAGCAGTTACTCGAAGCGGGGCTACACCTTC. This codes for CASSYSKRGYTF.

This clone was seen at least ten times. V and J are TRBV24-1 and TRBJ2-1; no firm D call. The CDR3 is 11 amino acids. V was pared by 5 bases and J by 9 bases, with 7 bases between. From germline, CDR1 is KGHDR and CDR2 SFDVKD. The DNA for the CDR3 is TGTGCCACCAGTGGAGGCTTTGAGCAGTTCTTC. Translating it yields CATSGGFEQFF.

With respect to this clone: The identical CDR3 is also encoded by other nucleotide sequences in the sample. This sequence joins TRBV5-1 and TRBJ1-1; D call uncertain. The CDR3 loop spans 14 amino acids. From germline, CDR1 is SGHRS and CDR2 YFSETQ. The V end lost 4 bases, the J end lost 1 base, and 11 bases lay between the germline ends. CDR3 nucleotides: TGCGCCAGCAGCCTCCTTGGAGGGAACACTGAAGCTTTCTTT. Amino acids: CASSLLGGNTEAFF. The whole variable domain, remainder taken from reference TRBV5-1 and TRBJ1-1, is KAGVTQTPRYLIKTRGQQVTLSCSPISGHRSVSWYQQTPGQGLQFLFEYFSETQRNKGNFPGRFSGRQFSNSRSEMNVSTLELGDSALYLCASSLLGGNTEAFFGQGTRLTVV.

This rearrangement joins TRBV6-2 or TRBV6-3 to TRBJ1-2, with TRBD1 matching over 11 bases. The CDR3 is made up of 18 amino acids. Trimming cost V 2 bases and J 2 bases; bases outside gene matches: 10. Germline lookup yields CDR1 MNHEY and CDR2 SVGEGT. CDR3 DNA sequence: TGTGCCAGCAGTTACCCCCGGGACAGGGGGAAGGAAAACTATGGCTACACCTTC. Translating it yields CASSYPRDRGKENYGYTF.

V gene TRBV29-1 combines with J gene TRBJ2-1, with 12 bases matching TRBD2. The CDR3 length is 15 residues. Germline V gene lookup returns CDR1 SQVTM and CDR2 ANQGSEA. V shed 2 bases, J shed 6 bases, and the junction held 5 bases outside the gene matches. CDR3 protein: CSVEPSSGGANEQFF. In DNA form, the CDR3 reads TGCAGCGTTGAACCGTCTAGCGGGGGGGCCAATGAGCAGTTCTTC.

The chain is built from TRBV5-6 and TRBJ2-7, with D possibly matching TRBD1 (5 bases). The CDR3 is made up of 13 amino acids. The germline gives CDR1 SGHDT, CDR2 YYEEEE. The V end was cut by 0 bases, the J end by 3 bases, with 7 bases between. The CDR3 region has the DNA TGTGCCAGCAGCTTGGGACAGTTCTACGAGCAGTACTTC. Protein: CASSLGQFYEQYF.

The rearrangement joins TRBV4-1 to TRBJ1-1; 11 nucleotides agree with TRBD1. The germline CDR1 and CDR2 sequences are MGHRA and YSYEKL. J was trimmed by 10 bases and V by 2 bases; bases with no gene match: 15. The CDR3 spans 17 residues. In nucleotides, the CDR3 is TGCGCCAGCAGCCAACCGGACAGGGGGCTTGTTTCTGTGGGAGCTTTCTTT. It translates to CASSQPDRGLVSVGAFF.